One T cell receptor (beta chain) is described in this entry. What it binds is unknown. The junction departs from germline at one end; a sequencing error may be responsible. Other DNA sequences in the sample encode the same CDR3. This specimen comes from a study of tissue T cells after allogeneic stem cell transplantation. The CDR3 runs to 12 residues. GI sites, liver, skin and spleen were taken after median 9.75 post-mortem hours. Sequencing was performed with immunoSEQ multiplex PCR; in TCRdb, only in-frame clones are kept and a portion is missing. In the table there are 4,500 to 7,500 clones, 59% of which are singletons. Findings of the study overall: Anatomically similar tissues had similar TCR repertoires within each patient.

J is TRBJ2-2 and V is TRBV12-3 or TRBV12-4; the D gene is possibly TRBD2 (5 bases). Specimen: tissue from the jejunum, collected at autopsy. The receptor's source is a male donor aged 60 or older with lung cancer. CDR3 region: CASSSDSGELFF. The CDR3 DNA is TGTGCCAGCAGCTCGGATTCCGGGGAGTTGTTTTTT.